The next 27 T cell receptor beta chains were all read from a single sample in a study of PD-1 blockade in classical Hodgkin lymphoma (dated by TCRdb to between 2020 and 2021). Library construction relied on the immunoSEQ multiplex PCR assay. Entries here come from immuneACCESS through TCRdb and include only in-frame sequences with V and J called. Some clones fail to appear in such tables; in the studies checked, an unresolved V gene covers under half of the shortfall, and the cause of the remainder is unknown. In all, the sample holds about 110,000 clones, and roughly nine tenths of those were seen once. The top ten clones comprise 20% of the sample. In light of the paper, this sample's time point label describes: cycle 2 day 1 (C2D1) of nivolumab. Every trial patient had relapsed following autologous stem cell transplantation, and prior brentuximab vedotin exposure was what differed among cohorts A, B and C.

This specimen consisted of peripheral blood mononuclear cells (PBMCs), obtained before the second cycle of nivolumab. Source of these receptors: a human donor with classical Hodgkin lymphoma.

V usage is TRBV6-5 and J usage is TRBJ1-5, with 7 bases aligning to TRBD1. The V and J ends lost 8 bases and 0 bases, in that order; junction bases with no gene match: 7. The CDR3 runs to 15 residues. CDR1 and CDR2 (germline): MNHEY, SVGAGI. This chain's CDR3 is CASGRTGNSNQPQHF. DNA of the CDR3: TGTGCCAGCGGCAGGACAGGTAATAGCAATCAGCCCCAGCATTTT.

V and J are TRBV19 and TRBJ2-3, with D possibly being TRBD1 (5 bases). The CDR3 has 15 amino acids. V was clipped by 3 bases and J by 0 bases, with 10 bases between them. Germline V gene data show CDR1 as LNHDA and CDR2 as SQIVND (reference sequence). For the CDR3, the DNA is TGTGCCAGTAGTATTAGGGGTCGGAGCACAGATACGCAGTATTTT. Protein sequence: CASSIRGRSTDTQYF.

The chain links TRBV5-1 to TRBJ2-1, with 7 bases that match TRBD2. Germline values: CDR1 SGHRS, CDR2 YFSETQ. Trimming cost V 4 bases and J 4 bases; bases outside gene matches: 2. The CDR3 length is 13 residues. CDR3 in amino acids: CASSGGLYNEQFF. CDR3 DNA: TGCGCCAGCAGCGGGGGACTATACAATGAGCAGTTCTTC.

The gene calls are TRBV29-1 and TRBJ1-4, with 9 bases identical to TRBD1. The germline CDR1 and CDR2 sequences are SQVTM and ANQGSEA. V was pared by 2 bases and J by 7 bases, with 2 bases of the junction left unmatched. The CDR3 length is 13 residues. Here the CDR3 DNA reads TGCAGCGTTGAACAGGACAGGGGTGAAAAACTGTTTTTT. Protein sequence: CSVEQDRGEKLFF.

The CDR3 bases are TGCGCCAGCAGCCAAGAAGAGGGGGCATTGTATGGCTACACCTTC. This encodes CASSQEEGALYGYTF. The rearrangement joins TRBV4-1 to TRBJ1-2; 7 nucleotides align to TRBD1. Germline V CDR1 and CDR2: MGHRA, YSYEKL. This CDR3 region has 15 residues. J gave up 5 bases and V 0 bases, and 6 bases lay outside the gene matches.

The V and J genes are TRBV6-4 and TRBJ2-5; 7 bases align to TRBD1. The CDR3 sequence is 14 residues long. V gave up 5 bases and J gave up 5 bases; unmatched junction bases: 8. Germline V gene lookup returns CDR1 MRHNA and CDR2 SNTAGT. CDR3 DNA: TGTGCCAGCAGTACCGGGACAGAGGTGGAGACCCAGTACTTC. Protein: CASSTGTEVETQYF.

The V and J genes are TRBV5-4 and TRBJ2-5; 7 nucleotides match TRBD2. Germline V CDR1 and CDR2: SGHNT, YYREEE (reference sequence). Trimming cost V 0 bases and J 4 bases; bases outside gene matches: 12. The CDR3 sequence is 17 residues long. CDR3 sequence reads: CASSLAVGGSRVETQYF. The CDR3 bases are TGTGCCAGCAGCTTGGCCGTCGGCGGGAGTCGAGTAGAGACCCAGTACTTC. Looking up the rest from reference TRBV5-4 and TRBJ2-5 gives the full variable domain: ETGVTQSPTHLIKTRGQQVTLRCSSQSGHNTVSWYQQALGQGPQFIFQYYREEENGRGNFPPRFSGLQFPNYSSELNVNALELDDSALYLCASSLAVGGSRVETQYFGPGTRLLVL.

This clone has just one count. The J gene is TRBJ1-2, the V gene TRBV21-1. TRBV21-1 is recorded as a pseudogene. The CDR3 loop spans 17 amino acids. As DNA, the CDR3 is TGTGCCAGCAGCCATCGGGGGGGACCCCCGTGCGGGAATGGCTACACCTTC. It yields the protein CASSHRGGPPCGNGYTF.

The rearrangement links TRBV19 to TRBJ1-5, with a weak D call TRBD1 (5 bases). The CDR3 runs 14 residues. Trimming removed 1 base from V and 4 bases from J, with 8 bases in between. Per the germline V gene, CDR1 is LNHDA and CDR2 is SQIVND (reference sequence). The CDR3 reads CASSIVEGNQPQHF. As DNA, the CDR3 is TGTGCCAGTAGTATAGTCGAGGGGAATCAGCCCCAGCATTTT.

CDR3 sequence (DNA): TGTGCCAGCAGCACCCGGGACAGTCGCACAGATACGCAGTATTTT. This gives the protein CASSTRDSRTDTQYF. The chain carries TRBV5-5 and TRBJ2-3, with 7 bases that match TRBD1. The CDR3 contains 15 residues. In germline, CDR1 is SGHKS, CDR2 YYEKEE (reference sequence). The trim removed 4 bases at V and 1 base at J, leaving 6 bases unmatched.

The V and J genes are TRBV21-1 and TRBJ1-2; the listed D gene, TRBD1, was not tested against the DNA. TRBV21-1 is a known pseudogene. The CDR3 runs 16 residues. The CDR3 bases are TGTGCCAGCATCCACCCTCCTTCACAGGGGATAGATGGCTACACCTTC. It specifies CASIHPPSQGIDGYTF.

The rearrangement joins TRBV15 to TRBJ2-3, with TRBD1 identical over 9 bases. Germline CDR1 and CDR2: LNHNV and YYDKDF (reference sequence). The ends lost 0 bases at V and 6 bases at J; junction bases unmatched: 4. This CDR3 has 15 residues. The CDR3 protein is CATSREGQGGDTQYF. The CDR3 bases are TGTGCCACCAGCAGAGAGGGACAGGGAGGTGATACGCAGTATTTT.

The rearrangement links TRBV11-1 to TRBJ1-2; the D gene is possibly TRBD1 (5 bases). From germline, CDR1 is SGHAT and CDR2 FQDESV (reference sequence). The CDR3 has 16 residues. V lost 6 bases and J 4 bases, leaving 21 bases between the germline ends. The CDR3: CASSGTVKESPYGYTF. In DNA, the CDR3 is TGTGCCAGCAGTGGGACTGTTAAAGAGTCCCCCTATGGCTACACCTTC.

The gene calls are TRBV12-2 and TRBJ2-1; TRBD2 is taken as the D call from the table, unchecked against the DNA. TRBV12-2 is annotated as a pseudogene. The CDR3 loop spans 21 amino acids. The CDR3 DNA reads as TGTGCAAGTCGCTTAGCCCCATATCCTAGCGGGAGGAGTGAGCCCTACAATGAGCAGTTCTTC. This encodes CASRLAPYPSGRSEPYNEQFF.

This sequence joins TRBV30 and TRBJ2-3; D gene unclear. CDR1 GTSNPN and CDR2 SVGIG come from the germline V gene (reference sequence). The CDR3 is made up of 14 amino acids. V lost 1 base and J lost 9, with 17 bases in between. The CDR3: CAWSEGGSSATQYF. DNA of the CDR3: TGTGCCTGGAGTGAGGGCGGTTCCAGCGCCACGCAGTATTTT.

The chain combines TRBV7-2 with TRBJ1-2; D might be TRBD1 (6 bases). The germline gives CDR1 SGHTA, CDR2 FQGNSA. V was cut by 6 bases and J by 6 bases, with 14 bases left in between. This CDR3 has 13 amino acids. The CDR3 is CASSQGQVHGYTF. The CDR3 DNA sequence: TGTGCCAGCAGTCAGGGACAAGTCCATGGCTACACCTTC.

The rearrangement joins TRBV10-3 to TRBJ2-7; TRBD2 matches 11 bases. Per germline, CDR1 ENHRY and CDR2 SYGVKD. Trimming took 0 bases from V and 5 from J; bases not matched to a gene: 9. The CDR3 is 17 residues long. The CDR3 DNA reads TGTGCCATCAGTGAGTCTAGCGGGAGGGCCCTAGTCCACGAGCAGTACTTC. Translated: CAISESSGRALVHEQYF.

The chain carries TRBV7-2 and TRBJ2-5; 7 nucleotides agree with TRBD1. The V gene end was trimmed by 5 bases and the J gene end by 2 bases; junction bases not matched to a gene: 8. Germline V gene sequence: CDR1 SGHTA, CDR2 FQGNSA. The CDR3 consists of 15 residues. The DNA of the CDR3 is TGTGCCAGCAGCCCCCGGGGACAGAGGCAAGAGACCCAGTACTTC. As protein: CASSPRGQRQETQYF. Combining the CDR3 with reference TRBV7-2 and TRBJ2-5 gives the whole variable domain GAGVSQSPSNKVTEKGKDVELRCDPISGHTALYWYRQSLGQGLEFLIYFQGNSAPDKSGLPSDRFSAERTGGSVSTLTIQRTQQEDSAVYLCASSPRGQRQETQYFGPGTRLLVL.

This clone has a single count. The chain carries TRBV11-3 and TRBJ2-3, with D maybe TRBD2 (5 bases). Trimming left V 3 bases short and J 4 bases short, with 11 bases between. Germline CDR1 and CDR2: SGHNT and YENEEA. The CDR3 runs to 14 residues. The CDR3 DNA sequence: TGTGCCAGCAGCTTGATGCCTAGCCCAGATACGCAGTATTTT. This codes for CASSLMPSPDTQYF.

The chain links TRBV10-3 to TRBJ2-1; 13 bases agree with TRBD2. Germline CDR1 ENHRY, CDR2 SYGVKD. The ends lost 6 bases at V and 3 bases at J; junction bases unmatched: 8. This CDR3 contains 17 residues. CDR3 sequence: CAISYSGTSGVYNEQFF. As DNA, the CDR3 is TGTGCCATCAGCTATTCCGGGACTAGCGGGGTCTACAATGAGCAGTTCTTC.

In its sample, this clone was seen a few times. V and J are TRBV7-9 and TRBJ2-2; the match to TRBD2 covers 10 bases. Trimming at V came to 5 bases and at J to 1 base, leaving 4 bases not matched to a gene. The length of the CDR3 is 16 residues. Germline CDR1 reads SEHNR; CDR2 reads FQNEAQ (reference sequence). The CDR3 coding sequence is TGTGCCAGCAGCCCCAGGACTAGCGGGAACACCGGGGAGCTGTTTTTT. Residues: CASSPRTSGNTGELFF.

This chain uses TRBV4-3 with TRBJ1-1; D remains ambiguous. Germline V gene sequence: CDR1 LGHNA, CDR2 YSLEER. The CDR3 covers 14 residues. Trimming left V 0 bases short and J 8 bases short, with 13 bases between. The DNA for the CDR3 is TGCGCCAGCAGCCAAGATGGGCGGACCCGAGAAGCTTTCTTT. As protein: CASSQDGRTREAFF.

The chain recombines TRBV19 with TRBJ1-5; D is unresolved. V was pared by 0 bases and J by 6 bases, with 9 bases between. The germline gives CDR1 LNHDA, CDR2 SQIVND (reference sequence). The CDR3 spans 14 residues. The CDR3 loop is CASSIEWASQPQHF. CDR3 bases: TGTGCCAGTAGTATAGAGTGGGCCAGTCAGCCCCAGCATTTT.

Remarks on this clone: The same CDR3 arises from other DNA sequences in this sample as well. This rearrangement joins TRBV6-1 to TRBJ1-1; D gene ambiguous. V lost 6 bases and J lost 2, with 4 bases in between. This CDR3 has 11 residues. Germline-derived CDR1 and CDR2 are MNHNS and SASEGT. The DNA of the CDR3 is TGTGCCAGCAGGGTTAACACTGAAGCTTTCTTT. This sequence encodes CASRVNTEAFF.

The V gene is TRBV12-2, the J gene TRBJ1-4. TRBV12-2 is described as a pseudogene. CDR3 length equals 18 residues. As DNA, the CDR3 is TGTGCAAGTCGCTTAGCGGTAAGGGAATGGGGAACTAATGAAAAACTGTTTTTT. It specifies CASRLAVREWGTNEKLFF.

The genes are TRBV11-2 and TRBJ2-3, with no clear D. CDR1 SGHAT and CDR2 FQNNGV come from the germline V gene. This CDR3 region has 15 residues. The V end was cut by 4 bases, the J end by 0 bases, with 11 bases between. The CDR3 coding sequence is TGTGCCAGCAGCTCAGACGGGTTAAGCACAGATACGCAGTATTTT. It translates to CASSSDGLSTDTQYF.

The genes are TRBV7-2 and TRBJ2-1; the match to TRBD2 covers 11 bases. Germline CDR1 reads SGHTA; CDR2 reads FQGNSA. The CDR3 contains 17 residues. The J segment lost 10 bases and the V segment lost 1 base, leaving 12 bases of the junction unmatched. This CDR3 is CASSLGGTLAGAGEQFF. CDR3 DNA: TGTGCCAGCAGCTTAGGAGGAACACTAGCGGGAGCCGGGGAGCAGTTCTTC.